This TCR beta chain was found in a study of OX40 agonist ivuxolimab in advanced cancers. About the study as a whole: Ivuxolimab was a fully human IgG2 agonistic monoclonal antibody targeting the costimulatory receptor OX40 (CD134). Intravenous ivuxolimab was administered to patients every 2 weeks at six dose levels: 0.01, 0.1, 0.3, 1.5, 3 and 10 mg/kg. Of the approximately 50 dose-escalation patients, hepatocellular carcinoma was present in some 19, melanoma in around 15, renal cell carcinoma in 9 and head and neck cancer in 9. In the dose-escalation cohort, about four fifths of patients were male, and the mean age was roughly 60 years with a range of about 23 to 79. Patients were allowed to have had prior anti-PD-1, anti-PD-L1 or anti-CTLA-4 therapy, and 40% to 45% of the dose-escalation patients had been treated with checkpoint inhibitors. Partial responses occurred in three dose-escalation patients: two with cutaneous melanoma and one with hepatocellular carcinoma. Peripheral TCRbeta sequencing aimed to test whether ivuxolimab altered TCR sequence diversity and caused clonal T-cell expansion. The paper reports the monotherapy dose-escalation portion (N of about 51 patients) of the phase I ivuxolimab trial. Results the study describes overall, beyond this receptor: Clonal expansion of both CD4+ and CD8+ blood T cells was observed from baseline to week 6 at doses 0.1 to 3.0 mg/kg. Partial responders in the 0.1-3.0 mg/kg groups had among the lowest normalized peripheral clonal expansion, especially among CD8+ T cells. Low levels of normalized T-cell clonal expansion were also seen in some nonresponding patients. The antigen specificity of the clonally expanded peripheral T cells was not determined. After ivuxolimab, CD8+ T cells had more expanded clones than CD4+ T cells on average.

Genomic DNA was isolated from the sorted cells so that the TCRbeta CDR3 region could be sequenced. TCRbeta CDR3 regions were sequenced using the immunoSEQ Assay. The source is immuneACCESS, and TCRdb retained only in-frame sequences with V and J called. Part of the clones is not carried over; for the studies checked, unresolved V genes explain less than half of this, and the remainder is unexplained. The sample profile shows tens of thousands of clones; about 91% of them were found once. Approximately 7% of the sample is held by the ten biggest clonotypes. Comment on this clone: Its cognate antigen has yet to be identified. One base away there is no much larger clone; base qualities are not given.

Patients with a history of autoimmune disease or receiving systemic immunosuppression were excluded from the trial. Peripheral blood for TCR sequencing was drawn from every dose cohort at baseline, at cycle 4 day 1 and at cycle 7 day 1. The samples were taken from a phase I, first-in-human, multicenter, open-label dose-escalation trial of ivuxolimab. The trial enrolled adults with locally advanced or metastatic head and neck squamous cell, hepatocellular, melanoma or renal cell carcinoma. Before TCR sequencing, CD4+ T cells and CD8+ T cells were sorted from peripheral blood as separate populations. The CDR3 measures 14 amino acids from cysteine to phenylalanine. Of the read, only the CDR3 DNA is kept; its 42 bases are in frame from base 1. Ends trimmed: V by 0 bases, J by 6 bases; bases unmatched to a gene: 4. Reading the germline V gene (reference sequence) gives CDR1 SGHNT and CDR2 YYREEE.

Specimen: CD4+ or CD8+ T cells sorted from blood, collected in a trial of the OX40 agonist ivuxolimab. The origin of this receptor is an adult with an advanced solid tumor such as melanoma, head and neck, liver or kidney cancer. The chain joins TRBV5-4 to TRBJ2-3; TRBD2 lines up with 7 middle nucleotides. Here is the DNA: TGTGCCAGCAGCTTGGCCATGCGGGAGGATACGCAGTATTTT. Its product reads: CASSLAMREDTQYF.